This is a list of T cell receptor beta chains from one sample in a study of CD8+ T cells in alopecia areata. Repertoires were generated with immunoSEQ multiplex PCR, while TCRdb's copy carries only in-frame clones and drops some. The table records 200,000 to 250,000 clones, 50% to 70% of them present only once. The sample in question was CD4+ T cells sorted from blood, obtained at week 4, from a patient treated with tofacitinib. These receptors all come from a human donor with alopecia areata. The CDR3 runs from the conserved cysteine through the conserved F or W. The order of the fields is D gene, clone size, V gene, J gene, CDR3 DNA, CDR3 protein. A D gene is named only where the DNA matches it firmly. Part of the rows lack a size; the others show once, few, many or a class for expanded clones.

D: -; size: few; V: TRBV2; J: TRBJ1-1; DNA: TGTGCCAGCATTTGGGGTGGGACTGAAGCTTTCTTT; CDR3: CASIWGGTEAFF
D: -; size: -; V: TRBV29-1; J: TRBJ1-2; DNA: TGCAGCGTTGATCGGGCGGGGATGAGCTATGGCTACACCTTC; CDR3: CSVDRAGMSYGYTF
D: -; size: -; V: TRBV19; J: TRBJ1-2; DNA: TGTGCCAGTAGTCGGTTCTATGGCTACACCTTC; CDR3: CASSRFYGYTF
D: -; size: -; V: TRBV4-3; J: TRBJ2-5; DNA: TGCGCCAGCAGCCAGGCCCGGGACGGCCAAGAGACCCAGTACTTC; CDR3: CASSQARDGQETQYF
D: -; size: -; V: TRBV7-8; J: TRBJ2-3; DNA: TGTGCCAGCAGCGAGGGCACAGATACGCAGTATTTT; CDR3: CASSEGTDTQYF
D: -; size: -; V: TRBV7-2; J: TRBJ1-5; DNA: TGTGCCAGCAAACCTCAGGGAAGCAATCAGCCCCAGCATTTT; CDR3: CASKPQGSNQPQHF
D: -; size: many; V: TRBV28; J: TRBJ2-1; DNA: TGTGCCAGCAGTGGCCGAAAGACTAGTTACAATGAGCAGTTCTTC; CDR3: CASSGRKTSYNEQFF
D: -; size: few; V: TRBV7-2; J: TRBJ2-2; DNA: TGTGCCAGCAGCTTAGGACTAGTGAACACCGGGGAGCTGTTTTTT; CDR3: CASSLGLVNTGELFF
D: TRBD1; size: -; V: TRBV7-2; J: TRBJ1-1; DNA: TGTGCCAGCAGCTTAGGGACAGGGATGAACACTGAAGCTTTCTTT; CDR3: CASSLGTGMNTEAFF
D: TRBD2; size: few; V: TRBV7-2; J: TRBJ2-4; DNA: TGTGCCAGCAGCTCACTACCGGGGGGGATAGCCAAAAACATTCAGTACTTC; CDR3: CASSSLPGGIAKNIQYF
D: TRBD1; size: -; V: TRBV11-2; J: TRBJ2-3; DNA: TGTGCCAGCAGCAGACAGGGTCGAGATACGCAGTATTTT; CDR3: CASSRQGRDTQYF
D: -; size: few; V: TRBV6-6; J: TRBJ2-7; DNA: TGTGCCAGCAGCCCCACTGGCCCCTACGAGCAGTACTTC; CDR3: CASSPTGPYEQYF
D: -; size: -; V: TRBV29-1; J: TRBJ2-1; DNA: TGCAGCGTCGTCGGGACACTCTCCTACAATGAGCAGTTCTTC; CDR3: CSVVGTLSYNEQFF
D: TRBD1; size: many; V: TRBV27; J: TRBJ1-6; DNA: TGTGCCAGCAGAATTGTGACAGGGCATAATTCACCCCTCCACTTT; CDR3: CASRIVTGHNSPLHF
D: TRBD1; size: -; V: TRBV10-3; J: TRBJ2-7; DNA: TGTGCCATCAGTGAAAAGACAGGGCTATACGAGCAGTACTTC; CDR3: CAISEKTGLYEQYF
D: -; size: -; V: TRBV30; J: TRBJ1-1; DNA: TGTGCCTGGGCCTTACTGAGGGGCACTGAAGCTTTCTTT; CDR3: CAWALLRGTEAFF
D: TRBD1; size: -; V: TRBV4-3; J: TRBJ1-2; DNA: TGCGCCAGCAGCCAGGAGGGACAGCCAGGCTATGGCTACACCTTC; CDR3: CASSQEGQPGYGYTF
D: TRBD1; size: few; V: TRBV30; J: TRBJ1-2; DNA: TGTGCCTGGACCAGACCTAGGACAGGGGAGAACTATGGCTACACCTTC; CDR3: CAWTRPRTGENYGYTF
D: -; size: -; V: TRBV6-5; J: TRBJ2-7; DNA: TGTGCCAGCAGTTACTCTCGACAGCGTTACGAGCAGTACTTC; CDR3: CASSYSRQRYEQYF
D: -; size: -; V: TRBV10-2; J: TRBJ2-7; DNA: TGCGCCAGCAGTGGGGGGGACGAGCAGTACTTC; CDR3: CASSGGDEQYF
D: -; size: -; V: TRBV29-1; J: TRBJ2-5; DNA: TGCAGCGTTTCGGTGGGGGTCCAAGAGACCCAGTACTTC; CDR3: CSVSVGVQETQYF
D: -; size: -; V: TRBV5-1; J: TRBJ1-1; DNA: TGCGCCAGCAGCTTGTACGGCAGAACGAACACTGAAGCTTTCTTT; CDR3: CASSLYGRTNTEAFF
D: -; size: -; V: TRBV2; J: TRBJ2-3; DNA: TGTGCCAGCTCGCTGAGGGCCCCCACAGATACGCAGTATTTT; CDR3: CASSLRAPTDTQYF
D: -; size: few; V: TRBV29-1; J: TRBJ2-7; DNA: TGCAGCGCGACCTTAGTCAACCGGGGCGAGCAGTACTTC; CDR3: CSATLVNRGEQYF
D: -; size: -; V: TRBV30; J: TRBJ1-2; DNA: TGTGCCTGGAGTCCGGGTTTGGGCTATGGCTACACCTTC; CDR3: CAWSPGLGYGYTF
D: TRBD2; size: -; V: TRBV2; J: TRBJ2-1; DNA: TGTGCCAGCAGGACCGGGACTATAGACAATGAGCAGTTCTTC; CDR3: CASRTGTIDNEQFF
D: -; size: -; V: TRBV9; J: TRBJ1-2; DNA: TGTGCCAGCAGCCCCGATGAGGGTTTCCCCTTAGGCTACACCTTC; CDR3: CASSPDEGFPLGYTF
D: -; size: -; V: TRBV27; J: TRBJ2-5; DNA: TGTGCCAGCAGTTTATCGGGGGGCTTTGGAGAGACCCAGTACTTC; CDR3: CASSLSGGFGETQYF
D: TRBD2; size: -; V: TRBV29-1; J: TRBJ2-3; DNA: TGCAGCGTCGGGACTAGCGGGGGGTCAGATACGCAGTATTTT; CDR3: CSVGTSGGSDTQYF
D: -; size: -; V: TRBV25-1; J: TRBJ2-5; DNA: TGTGCCAGCAACCACCCGCAGGGGACCCAGTACTTC; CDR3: CASNHPQGTQYF
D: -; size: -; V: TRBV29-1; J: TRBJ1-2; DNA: TGCAGCGCCAAAGGCTTGGTCAGGGGAGGTGGCTACACCTTC; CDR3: CSAKGLVRGGGYTF
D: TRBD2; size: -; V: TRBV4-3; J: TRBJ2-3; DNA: TGCGCCAGCAGCCAATGGGCTGGTTTGGGGGGGGAGTTGGATACGCAGTATTTT; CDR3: CASSQWAGLGGELDTQYF
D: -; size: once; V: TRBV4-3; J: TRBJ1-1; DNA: TGCGCCAGCAGCCTCCTGCCGGACCGGACCACTGAAGCTTTCTTT; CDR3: CASSLLPDRTTEAFF
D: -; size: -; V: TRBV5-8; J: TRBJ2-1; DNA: TGTGCCAGCAGCTACTTAGCCGATGGGGATGAGCAGTTCTTC; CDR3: CASSYLADGDEQFF
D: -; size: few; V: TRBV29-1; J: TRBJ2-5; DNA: TGCAGCGTTGAACCACTTTCGAAAGAGACCCAGTACTTC; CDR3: CSVEPLSKETQYF
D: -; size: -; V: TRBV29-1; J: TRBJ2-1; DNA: TGCAGCGTTGTAGTTAGCACTGAGCAGTTCTTC; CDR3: CSVVVSTEQFF
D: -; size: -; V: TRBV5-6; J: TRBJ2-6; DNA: TGTGCCAGCAGCTCTTGGGCTGGGGCCAACGTCCTGACTTTC; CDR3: CASSSWAGANVLTF
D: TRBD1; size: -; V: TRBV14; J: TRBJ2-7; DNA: TGTGCCAGCAGCCGAGGGGGCGCGTCCGGTGGTGCCTACGAGCAGTACTTC; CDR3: CASSRGGASGGAYEQYF
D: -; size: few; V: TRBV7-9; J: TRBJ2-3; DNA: TGTGCCAGCAGCTCCGTCACAGATACGCAGTATTTT; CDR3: CASSSVTDTQYF
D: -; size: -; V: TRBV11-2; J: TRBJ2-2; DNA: TGTGCCAGCAGCTTAGACAGCACCGGGGAGCTGTTTTTT; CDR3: CASSLDSTGELFF